This T cell receptor beta chain was found in a study of PD-1 blockade in classical Hodgkin lymphoma. Every patient relapsed after autologous stem cell transplantation, and brentuximab vedotin exposure varied. V gave up 2 bases and J gave up 1 base, with 9 bases separating them. The germline CDR1 and CDR2 sequences are SGDLS and YYNGEE. The CDR3 totals 15 residues. Clones were read by immunoSEQ multiplex PCR, and TCRdb kept only the in-frame ones, dropping some. The data contain fewer than 65,000 clones, roughly nine tenths of them seen just once; the ten biggest clones take up 15%. The material was peripheral blood mononuclear cells (PBMCs), obtained at baseline. V gene TRBV9 combines with J gene TRBJ2-2, with D maybe TRBD1 (6 bases). This TCR came from a human donor with classical Hodgkin lymphoma. Written as DNA, the CDR3 is TGTGCCAGCAGCGTCCCAGGGGTGAACACCGGGGAGCTGTTTTTT. This encodes CASSVPGVNTGELFF.